The rows below give T cell receptor beta chains drawn from one sample of a study of vaccination and CD4 T cells after COVID-19. These receptors' antigens are unknown. TCRdb re-called the PCR reads through MiXCR, storing one row per CDR3 protein. The sample holds 4,000 to 4,500 distinct CDR3 sequences; about 38% are singletons and the top ten take roughly 24%. The sequencing sample was made of CD4+ T cells from blood, cultured in vitro. These receptors were collected from a human donor who had recovered from COVID-19. CDR3s leave out the opening cysteine and the closing phenylalanine or tryptophan. D genes are given only for firm matches.

>TRBD1|TRBV6-5
ASSYWAGTGDQPQH
>NA|TRBV21-1
ASSSTGNTIY
>TRBD1|TRBV6-5
ASSYSTGGIYEQY
>TRBD1|TRBV28
ASSQTGQYSNQPQH
>TRBD1|TRBV24-1
ATSDQTGALLNTQY
>NA|TRBV20-1
SADTLAGLVQETQY
>NA|TRBV9
ASSVGEGDTQY
>NA|TRBV7-9
ASSLDHYNEQF
>TRBD2|TRBV10-2
ASRPSGGAANEQF
>NA|TRBV7-2
ASSLVGQVTEAF
>TRBD2|TRBV18
ASSPGTSGGAYEQY
>TRBD2|TRBV2
ASGENSGGANEQF
>TRBD1|TRBV20-1
SAGDRGQNQPQH
>TRBD2|TRBV7-9
ASSPRGGGGREQY
>TRBD1|TRBV27
ASSLQGSGYT
>NA|TRBV12-3/TRBV12-4
ASRAGGYGYT
>TRBD2|TRBV24-1
ATSDVRTSGRRSYNEQF
>NA|TRBV7-9
ASSLVRYSEQF
>NA|TRBV21-1
ASRRLQGGRHQY
>NA|TRBV7-9
ASHGRSAHGNEQF
>NA|TRBV12-3/TRBV12-4
ASSLWESLDNEQF
>NA|TRBV7-8
ASSSTDQPQH
>NA|TRBV27
ASSPFPGTRDSPLH
>TRBD2|TRBV9
ASSISGRNTGELF
>TRBD1|TRBV20-1
SAWDREGYT
>NA|TRBV7-6
ASSRPGGTGELF
>NA|TRBV20-1
SAGGGSPTVPETQY
>TRBD1|TRBV10-3
AISESTQGANTGELF
>NA|TRBV2
ASSVSRSSYNSPLH
>TRBD2|TRBV6-1
ASIAGLGETQY
>TRBD2|TRBV24-1
ATSKAGTETQY
>NA|TRBV7-6
ASSNGGTDTQY
>TRBD1|TRBV12-3/TRBV12-4
ASSTTGDYYGYT
>NA|TRBV5-4
ASSLVSGAPSDTQY
>NA|TRBV7-9
ASSLASGSGYT
>NA|TRBV7-2
ASSSQRRADTQY
>TRBD2|TRBV5-1
ASSWASGWNEQF
>NA|TRBV7-2
ASSHRDRSTDTQY
>NA|TRBV7-9
ASSSWDTNNSPLH
>TRBD1|TRBV19
ASSLLGQGGIYGYT
>TRBD2|TRBV6-1
ASSEAPTSGGADTQY
>NA|TRBV5-1
ASSRGGTEGNTIY
>TRBD1|TRBV20-1
SLGGEYNYGYT
>TRBD2|TRBV12-3/TRBV12-4
ASSLRGVGTQY
>TRBD1|TRBV12-3/TRBV12-4
ASSLTGGASEQY
>TRBD1|TRBV10-3
AISENRQGDRGYT
>NA|TRBV7-2
ASSLIRGGDTQY
>TRBD2|TRBV27
ASSFSSGRGADTQY
>TRBD1|TRBV24-1
ATSDTGQGAREQY
>TRBD1|TRBV7-9
ASSSEIRGPYYGYT
>NA|TRBV11-1
ASSGMNRDTQY
>NA|TRBV6-2/TRBV6-3
ASSYSNGGGYGYT